Listed here are 14 T cell receptor beta chains from one sample, sequenced in a study of blood T cell repertoires in COVID-19. This table comes from immunoSEQ multiplex PCR, and its TCRdb copy is limited to in-frame clones, with some not included. The sample has about 230,000 clones, approximately 80% seen once. Sequencing was carried out using peripheral blood. Source of these receptors: a man aged 35-49 years who had recovered from COVID-19.

The CDR3 DNA reads as TGTGCCAGCACTCTTGGGCCCCAGGGGTCCCCCACAGATACGCAGTATTTT. Translating it yields CASTLGPQGSPTDTQYF. This rearrangement joins TRBV7-6 to TRBJ2-3; D is possibly TRBD1 (6 bases). V was pared by 7 bases and J by 2 bases, with 22 bases between. The CDR3 spans 17 residues. Germline V gives CDR1 SGHVS, CDR2 FNYEAQ.

V and J are TRBV19 and TRBJ1-5; TRBD1 matches at 9 bases. CDR1 and CDR2 (germline): LNHDA, SQIVND (reference sequence). This CDR3 contains 14 residues. This CDR3 is CASRPTGGRQPQHF. The DNA of the CDR3 is TGTGCTTCCCGCCCTACAGGGGGCCGTCAGCCCCAGCATTTT.

V usage is TRBV7-2 and J usage is TRBJ2-1, with TRBD1 matching over 7 bases. CDR1 and CDR2 from the germline V gene are SGHTA and FQGNSA. The J segment lost 13 bases and the V segment lost 2 bases, leaving 5 bases of the junction unmatched. CDR3 length: 12 residues. The CDR3 spells CASSLLGTEQFF. In DNA, the CDR3 is TGTGCCAGCAGCTTACTGGGGACAGAACAGTTCTTC.

The chain is built from TRBV7-6 and TRBJ2-3, with 7 bases lining up with TRBD2. Germline V gene lookup returns CDR1 SGHVS and CDR2 FNYEAQ. The CDR3 is made up of 14 amino acids. The junction had 7 bases not matched to a gene; V was cut back by 5 bases and J by 5 bases. CDR3 amino acids: CASSRTTGGDTQYF. The CDR3 coding sequence is TGTGCCAGCAGCCGGACCACGGGAGGAGATACGCAGTATTTT. Combining the CDR3 with reference TRBV7-6 and TRBJ2-3 gives the whole variable domain GAGVSQSPRYKVTKRGQDVALRCDPISGHVSLYWYRQALGQGPEFLTYFNYEAQQDKSGLPNDRFSAERPEGSISTLTIQRTEQRDSAMYRCASSRTTGGDTQYFGPGTRLTVL.

This clone was seen more than once but under ten times. The chain combines TRBV27 with TRBJ2-7, with 11 bases identical to TRBD2. Losses at the gene ends were 6 bases for V and 7 bases for J; bases not matched to a gene: 5. The CDR3 runs 13 residues. Germline CDR1 MNHEY, CDR2 SMNVEV (reference sequence). CDR3: CASRPSGGREQYF. CDR3 DNA sequence: TGTGCCAGCAGGCCTAGCGGGGGGCGGGAGCAGTACTTC.

V usage is TRBV10-3 and J usage is TRBJ2-7, with 7 bases matching TRBD1. The CDR3 runs 14 residues. The germline CDR1 and CDR2 sequences are ENHRY and SYGVKD. The V and J ends lost 3 bases and 2 bases, in that order; junction bases with no gene match: 4. The CDR3 sequence is CAISDRTGPYEQYF. Here the CDR3 DNA reads TGTGCCATCAGTGACAGGACAGGCCCCTACGAGCAGTACTTC.

The chain uses TRBV15 and TRBJ2-5; 8 positions match TRBD1. In germline, CDR1 is LNHNV, CDR2 YYDKDF (reference sequence). The trim removed 0 bases at V and 5 bases at J, leaving 8 bases unmatched. The CDR3 covers 16 residues. This CDR3 reads CATSRDFGQGLETQYF. CDR3 in DNA: TGTGCCACCAGCAGAGATTTCGGACAGGGCTTGGAGACCCAGTACTTC.

The genes are TRBV29-1 and TRBJ1-2, with 9 bases aligning to TRBD1. V lost 5 bases, J lost 6 bases, and 7 bases stayed unmatched. The CDR3 is 13 residues long. CDR1 SQVTM and CDR2 ANQGSEA come from the germline V gene. The CDR3 region is CSVLTGGYHGYTF. As DNA, the CDR3 is TGCAGCGTTTTAACAGGGGGCTACCATGGCTACACCTTC.

V is TRBV7-9 and J is TRBJ1-1; 8 bases match TRBD1. This CDR3 spans 14 amino acids. Trimming cost V 5 bases and J 9 bases; bases outside gene matches: 11. Germline CDR1 is SEHNR and CDR2 is FQNEAQ (reference sequence). In nucleotides, the CDR3 is TGTGCCAGCAGCCCTGGAGTCCGGACAGGGAAAGCTTTCTTT. This translates into CASSPGVRTGKAFF.

V and J are TRBV19 and TRBJ2-7; 9 nucleotides line up with TRBD2. The length of the CDR3 is 14 residues. In germline, CDR1 is LNHDA, CDR2 SQIVND (reference sequence). Trimming cost V 3 bases and J 7 bases; bases outside gene matches: 7. In DNA form, the CDR3 reads TGTGCCAGTAGTATCCTAGCGGGGACGGGGGAGCAGTACTTC. It yields the protein CASSILAGTGEQYF.

V is TRBV6-2 or TRBV6-3 and J is TRBJ1-5; the D gene is possibly TRBD1 (5 bases). V was pared by 3 bases and J by 3 bases, with 21 bases between. The CDR3 runs to 18 residues. Germline V gives CDR1 MNHEY, CDR2 SVGEGT. CDR3 in amino acids: CASSYFWKQARDNQPQHF. In nucleotides, the CDR3 is TGTGCCAGCAGTTATTTCTGGAAACAGGCGAGAGACAATCAGCCCCAGCATTTT.

The V call is TRBV7-9, the J call TRBJ2-7, with TRBD1 identical over 10 bases. Germline values: CDR1 SEHNR, CDR2 FQNEAQ (reference sequence). CDR3 length: 14 amino acids. Trimming removed 5 bases from V and 3 bases from J; junction bases left unmatched: 4. The CDR3 region is CASSQWDRGYEQYF. CDR3 nucleotide sequence: TGTGCCAGCAGCCAATGGGACAGGGGCTACGAGCAGTACTTC.

The CDR3 coding sequence is TGTGCCAGTAGATTGGGGGCTTTTGCGCAGGGCACTGAAGCTTTCTTT. This gives the protein CASRLGAFAQGTEAFF. The V call is TRBV19, the J call TRBJ1-1, with TRBD1 as a possible D gene (6 bases). The germline gives CDR1 LNHDA, CDR2 SQIVND (reference sequence). V was clipped by 6 bases and J by 4 bases, with 21 bases between them. The CDR3 is 16 amino acids. The full variable domain, with the rest looked up from reference TRBV19 and TRBJ1-1, is DGGITQSPKYLFRKEGQNVTLSCEQNLNHDAMYWYRQDPGQGLRLIYYSQIVNDFQKGDIAEGYSVSREKKESFPLTVTSAQKNPTAFYLCASRLGAFAQGTEAFFGQGTRLTVV.

The rearrangement joins TRBV10-3 to TRBJ2-3; the D gene is possibly TRBD2 (7 bases). Germline CDR1 ENHRY, CDR2 SYGVKD. The V and J ends lost 4 bases and 3 bases respectively, with 14 bases between them. The CDR3 has 15 residues. The CDR3 DNA reads TGTGCCATCAGTGGGGCAGGGGAGGGGACAGATACGCAGTATTTT. Protein sequence: CAISGAGEGTDTQYF.